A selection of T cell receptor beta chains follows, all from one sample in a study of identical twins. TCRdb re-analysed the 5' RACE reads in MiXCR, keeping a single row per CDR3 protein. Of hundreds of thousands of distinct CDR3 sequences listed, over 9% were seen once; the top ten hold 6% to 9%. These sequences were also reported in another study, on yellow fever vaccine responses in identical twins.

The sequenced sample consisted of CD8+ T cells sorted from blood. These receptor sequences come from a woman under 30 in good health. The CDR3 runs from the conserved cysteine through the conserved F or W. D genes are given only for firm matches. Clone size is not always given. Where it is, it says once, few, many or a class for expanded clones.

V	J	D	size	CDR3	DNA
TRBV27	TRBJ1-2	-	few	CASSLSGTTYGYTF	TGTGCCAGCAGTTTAAGCGGAACGACCTATGGCTACACCTTC
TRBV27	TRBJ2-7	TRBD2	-	CACSDGLGGEQYF	TGTGCCTGCAGTGACGGACTAGGCGGAGAGCAGTACTTC
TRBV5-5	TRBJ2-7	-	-	CASSRPEGREQYF	TGTGCCAGCAGCCGACCGGAAGGACGCGAGCAGTACTTC
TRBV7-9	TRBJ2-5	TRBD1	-	CASSSEGAGSRETQYF	TGTGCCAGCAGCTCCGAGGGGGCAGGGTCGCGGGAGACCCAGTACTTC
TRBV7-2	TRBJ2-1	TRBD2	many	CASSLLAGVPNEQFF	TGTGCCAGCAGCTTACTAGCGGGAGTGCCCAATGAGCAGTTCTTC
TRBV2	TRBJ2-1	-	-	CASSETGTGEQFF	TGTGCCAGCAGTGAAACGGGGACTGGGGAGCAGTTCTTC
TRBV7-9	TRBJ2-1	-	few	CASSLAGGAGNNEQFF	TGTGCCAGCAGCTTAGCCGGGGGCGCGGGCAACAATGAGCAGTTCTTC
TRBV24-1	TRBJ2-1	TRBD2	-	CATSGRLAGGYNEQFF	TGTGCCACCAGTGGTAGACTAGCGGGGGGCTACAATGAGCAGTTCTTC
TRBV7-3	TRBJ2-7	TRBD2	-	CASFGGYEQYF	TGTGCCAGCTTCGGGGGGTACGAGCAGTACTTC
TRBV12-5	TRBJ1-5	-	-	CASGSDRDSNQPQHF	TGTGCTAGTGGCTCAGACCGGGATAGCAATCAGCCCCAGCATTTT
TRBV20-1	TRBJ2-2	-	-	CSASGSPTNTGELFF	TGCAGTGCTAGTGGTAGCCCGACGAACACCGGGGAGCTGTTTTTT
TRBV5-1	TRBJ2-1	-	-	CASSLNWDHYNEQFF	TGCGCCAGCAGCTTGAACTGGGACCACTACAATGAGCAGTTCTTC
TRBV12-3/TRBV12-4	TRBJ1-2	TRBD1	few	CASSPVDRVDYGYTF	TGTGCCAGCAGTCCTGTGGACAGGGTGGACTATGGCTACACCTTC
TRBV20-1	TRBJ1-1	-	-	CSARDALLSAGQTTEAFF	TGCAGTGCTAGAGATGCTCTCCTGTCCGCCGGGCAGACCACTGAAGCTTTCTTT
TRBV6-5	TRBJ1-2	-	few	CASSYSGGGYTF	TGTGCCAGCAGTTACTCGGGGGGCGGCTACACCTTC
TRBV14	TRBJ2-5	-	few	CASSLGTPETQYF	TGTGCCAGCAGCCTTGGGACACCAGAGACCCAGTACTTC
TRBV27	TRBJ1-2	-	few	CASSPTGSSYGYTF	TGTGCCAGCAGCCCTACGGGAAGTAGCTATGGCTACACCTTC
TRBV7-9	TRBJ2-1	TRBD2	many	CASSLALGLANNEQFF	TGTGCCAGCAGCTTAGCGTTAGGACTAGCCAACAATGAGCAGTTCTTC
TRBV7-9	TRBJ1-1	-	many	CASSFGGREAFF	TGTGCCAGCAGCTTTGGAGGGCGTGAAGCTTTCTTT
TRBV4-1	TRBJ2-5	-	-	CASSLGLTGTSQETQYF	TGCGCCAGCAGCCTAGGTTTAACTGGGACATCCCAAGAGACCCAGTACTTC
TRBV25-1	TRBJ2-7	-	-	CASSEGRGAYEQYF	TGTGCCAGCAGTGAAGGGAGGGGGGCTTACGAGCAGTACTTC
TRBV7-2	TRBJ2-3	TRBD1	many	CASSLADRGTDTQYF	TGTGCCAGCAGCTTAGCCGACAGGGGAACAGATACGCAGTATTTT
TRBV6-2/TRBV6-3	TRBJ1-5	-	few	CASSYWRAEPQHF	TGTGCCAGCAGTTACTGGAGGGCTGAGCCCCAGCATTTT
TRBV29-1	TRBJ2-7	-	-	CSVETAETYEQYF	TGCAGCGTTGAGACAGCAGAAACCTACGAGCAGTACTTC
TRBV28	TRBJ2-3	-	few	CASSFARFTDTQYF	TGTGCCAGCAGTTTTGCACGATTCACAGATACGCAGTATTTT
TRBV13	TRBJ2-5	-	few	CASSFFLTGCQETQYF	TGTGCCAGCAGCTTCTTCCTTACGGGTTGCCAAGAGACCCAGTACTTC
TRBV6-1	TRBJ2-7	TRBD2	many	CASSDWTSGTLEQYF	TGTGCCAGCAGTGACTGGACTAGCGGGACTCTCGAGCAGTACTTC
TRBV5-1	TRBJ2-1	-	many	CASSLAESGYYNEQFF	TGCGCCAGCAGCTTGGCCGAAAGCGGCTATTACAATGAGCAGTTCTTC
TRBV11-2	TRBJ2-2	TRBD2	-	CASSPEGSSGRPTGELFF	TGTGCCAGCAGCCCTGAGGGTTCTAGCGGGAGGCCAACCGGGGAGCTGTTTTTT
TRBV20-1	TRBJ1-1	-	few	CSGVPFSNTEAFF	TGCAGTGGGGTTCCTTTCTCGAACACTGAAGCTTTCTTT
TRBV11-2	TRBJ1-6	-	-	CASSLSNSPLHF	TGTGCCAGCAGCTTAAGTAATTCACCCCTCCACTTT
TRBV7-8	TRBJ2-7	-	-	CASSLFRGPGYEQYF	TGTGCCAGCAGCTTATTTCGGGGGCCCGGTTACGAGCAGTACTTC
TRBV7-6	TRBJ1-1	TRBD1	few	CASSPGQAGTEAFF	TGTGCCAGCAGCCCGGGACAGGCGGGCACTGAAGCTTTCTTT
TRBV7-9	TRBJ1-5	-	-	CASSLVGEGNQPQHF	TGTGCCAGCAGCTTAGTGGGGGAGGGCAATCAGCCCCAGCATTTT
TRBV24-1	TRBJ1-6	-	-	CATSGSSYNSPLHF	TGTGCCACCAGTGGGAGCTCCTATAATTCACCCCTCCACTTT
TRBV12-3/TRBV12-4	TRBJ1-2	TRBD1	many	CASRGTGKNSGYTF	TGTGCCAGCAGGGGGACAGGGAAGAATAGTGGCTACACCTTC
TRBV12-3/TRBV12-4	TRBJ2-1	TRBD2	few	CASRSSGSYNEQFF	TGTGCCAGCAGATCTAGCGGGAGTTACAATGAGCAGTTCTTC
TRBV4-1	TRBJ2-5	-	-	CASSQVKGWQETQYF	TGCGCCAGCAGCCAAGTAAAGGGTTGGCAAGAGACCCAGTACTTC
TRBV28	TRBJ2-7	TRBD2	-	CASSLSSGGQYF	TGTGCCAGCAGTTTGTCGTCGGGAGGGCAGTACTTC
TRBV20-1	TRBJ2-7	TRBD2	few	CSARAVAGDSYEQYF	TGCAGTGCTAGAGCGGTAGCGGGAGACTCCTACGAGCAGTACTTC
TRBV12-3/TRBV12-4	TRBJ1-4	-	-	CASSTRKYREFEKLFF	TGTGCCAGCAGCACCAGAAAATACAGGGAATTTGAAAAACTGTTTTTT
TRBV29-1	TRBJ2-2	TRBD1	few	CSVDRVSGELFF	TGCAGCGTGGACAGGGTTTCGGGGGAGCTGTTTTTT
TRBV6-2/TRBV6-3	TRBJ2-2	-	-	CASSLTRPTGELFF	TGTGCCAGCAGTTTGACTAGACCCACCGGGGAGCTGTTTTTT
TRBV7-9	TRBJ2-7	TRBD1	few	CASSSAGTEAYEQYF	TGTGCCAGCAGCTCCGCCGGGACAGAGGCCTACGAGCAGTACTTC
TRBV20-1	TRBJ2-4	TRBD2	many	CSARDWTSESKNIQYF	TGCAGTGCTAGAGATTGGACTAGCGAGAGTAAAAACATTCAGTACTTC
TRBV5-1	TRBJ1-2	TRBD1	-	CASSTGTGLNYGYTF	TGCGCCAGCAGCACGGGGACAGGTCTTAACTATGGCTACACCTTC
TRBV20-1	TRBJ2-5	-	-	CSARDQETQYF	TGCAGTGCTAGAGATCAGGAGACCCAGTACTTC
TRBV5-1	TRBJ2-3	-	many	CASSLGDGSTDTQYF	TGCGCCAGCAGCTTGGGGGACGGAAGCACAGATACGCAGTATTTT
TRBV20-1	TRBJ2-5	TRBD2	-	CSARGPGLAGTGPQETQYF	TGCAGTGCTAGAGGGCCGGGACTAGCGGGGACAGGGCCCCAAGAGACCCAGTACTTC